This T cell receptor (beta chain) was identified in a study of OX40 agonist ivuxolimab in advanced cancers. The study in broad terms: Ivuxolimab, which targeted the costimulatory receptor OX40 (CD134), was an agonistic, fully human IgG2 monoclonal antibody. Intravenous ivuxolimab was administered to patients every 2 weeks at six dose levels: 0.01, 0.1, 0.3, 1.5, 3 and 10 mg/kg. Of the roughly 52 dose-escalation patients, hepatocellular carcinoma was present in approximately 20, melanoma in roughly 15, renal cell carcinoma in 9 and head and neck cancer in 9. In the dose-escalation cohort, 70% to 90% of patients were male, and the mean age was 60 years with a range of roughly 20 to 79. Patients were allowed to have had prior anti-PD-1, anti-PD-L1 or anti-CTLA-4 therapy, and roughly 40% of the dose-escalation patients had been treated with checkpoint inhibitors. Partial responses occurred in three dose-escalation patients, of whom one had hepatocellular carcinoma and two had cutaneous melanoma. The purpose of peripheral TCRbeta sequencing was to test whether ivuxolimab changed TCR sequence diversity and led to clonal T-cell expansion. The paper covers the monotherapy dose-escalation part of the phase I ivuxolimab trial, which included N ≈ 50 patients. Findings and caveats that apply to the study as a whole: Low levels of normalized T-cell clonal expansion were also seen in some patients who did not respond. Clonal expansion of both CD4+ and CD8+ blood T cells was observed from baseline to week 6 at doses 0.1 to 3.0 mg/kg. After ivuxolimab, CD8+ T cells had more expanded clones than CD4+ T cells on average. The antigen specificity of the clonally expanded peripheral T cells was not determined. Partial responders in the 0.1-3.0 mg/kg groups had among the lowest normalized peripheral clonal expansion, especially among CD8+ T cells.

Genomic DNA was isolated from the sorted cells so that the TCRbeta CDR3 region could be sequenced. The immunoSEQ Assay was used to sequence the TCRbeta CDR3 regions. TCRdb holds this immuneACCESS table with in-frame rearrangements only. Some clones are missing; in checked studies, unresolved V genes explain under half, and the rest has no known cause. The sample contains approximately 38,000 clones, approximately 82% of them found a single time. The top ten clonotypes cover about 8% of the sample. Patients with autoimmune disease history or receiving systemic immunosuppression were excluded from the trial. Peripheral blood for TCR sequencing was drawn from every dose cohort at baseline, at cycle 4 day 1 and at cycle 7 day 1. Samples came from an open-label, multicenter, first-in-human phase I dose-escalation trial of ivuxolimab. Adults with locally advanced or metastatic head and neck squamous cell, hepatocellular, melanoma or renal cell carcinoma were enrolled in the trial. Before TCR sequencing, CD4+ T cells and CD8+ T cells from peripheral blood were sorted into separate populations.

Reading the germline V gene (reference sequence) gives CDR1 SGHKS and CDR2 YYEKEE. V is pared back by 4 bases and J by 0 bases, with 17 bases lying between the germline termini. The CDR3 measures 17 amino acids from cysteine to phenylalanine. The entry retains the CDR3 DNA only, 51 bases that are in frame from base 1. Only a few counts were recorded for this clone. The antigen this receptor binds is unknown. No base-level quality is on record; no much larger clone is a single base apart. This clonotype was obtained from an adult with an advanced solid tumor such as melanoma, head and neck, liver or kidney cancer. Recombination connected TRBV5-5 to TRBJ1-3; tentative D gene TRBD1, with 5 bases matching. The specimen was CD4+ or CD8+ T cells sorted from blood, collected in a trial of the OX40 agonist ivuxolimab. The sequenced DNA: TGTGCCAGCAGCCCCGCCGGGGCAAAAAACTCTGGAAACACCATATATTTT. This is translated as CASSPAGAKNSGNTIYF.